These T cell receptor beta chains were read from a single sample in a study of patients and donors after allogeneic stem cell transplantation. TCRdb recomputed calls from the RT-PCR reads with MiXCR, one row per CDR3 protein. In the table there are about 960,000 distinct CDR3 sequences, under 20% of which are singletons. Sequencing was performed on blood, either unsorted or a sorted T cell fraction (not recorded which). The receptors originated from a human donor who was either an allogeneic HSCT recipient or a stem cell or donor lymphocyte infusion donor (not recorded which). It is not recorded whose cells these are; they may come from a transplant donor. Both conserved end residues are part of each CDR3. A D gene is named only where the DNA matches it firmly. Clone size is shown for a subset of rows, as once, few, many or a class of expanded clone.

NA,TRBJ1-4,TRBV12-3/TRBV12-4,few,CASSFLGFGEKLFF,TGTGCCAGCAGTTTCCTTGGGTTTGGCGAAAAACTGTTTTTT
NA,TRBJ1-2,TRBV11-2,NA,CASSLDLWEDGYTF,TGTGCCAGCAGCTTAGATTTATGGGAGGATGGCTACACCTTC
TRBD1,TRBJ2-5,TRBV9,few,CASSPPSLGGIETQYF,TGTGCCAGCAGCCCCCCCAGCTTAGGGGGCATTGAGACCCAGTACTTC
TRBD1,TRBJ1-2,TRBV6-5,few,CASSFHRDRGNNYGYTF,TGTGCCAGCAGTTTTCACCGGGACAGGGGGAATAACTATGGCTACACCTTC
NA,TRBJ1-4,TRBV3-1,NA,CASSPFMAANEKLFF,TGTGCCAGCAGCCCTTTTATGGCAGCTAATGAAAAACTGTTTTTT
NA,TRBJ2-1,TRBV20-1,NA,CSARDLATQEEQFF,TGCAGTGCTAGAGACTTGGCTACCCAGGAGGAGCAGTTCTTC
NA,TRBJ2-5,TRBV24-1,few,CATSDPKSGETQYF,TGTGCCACCAGTGACCCGAAATCGGGAGAGACCCAGTACTTC
NA,TRBJ2-5,TRBV29-1,NA,CSLFGVKETQYF,TGCAGCCTTTTCGGGGTGAAAGAGACCCAGTACTTC
NA,TRBJ2-4,TRBV20-1,few,CSARTTGSKNIQYF,TGCAGTGCTAGGACTACAGGGAGCAAAAACATTCAGTACTTC
NA,TRBJ1-3,TRBV12-3/TRBV12-4,NA,CASSLAQGINTIYF,TGTGCCAGCAGTTTAGCTCAGGGCATCAACACCATATATTTT
TRBD1,TRBJ2-1,TRBV12-3/TRBV12-4,few,CASRRQGADNEQFF,TGTGCCAGCAGACGACAGGGGGCAGACAATGAGCAGTTCTTC
NA,TRBJ1-6,TRBV7-9,NA,CASSLSSGGSYNSPLHF,TGTGCCAGCAGCTTATCAAGTGGGGGCTCCTATAATTCACCCCTCCACTTT
TRBD1,TRBJ1-1,TRBV7-3,few,CASSSLDRDGAEAFF,TGTGCCAGCAGCTCGCTGGACAGGGATGGGGCTGAAGCTTTCTTT
NA,TRBJ1-2,TRBV12-3/TRBV12-4,many,CASSALLGYTF,TGTGCCAGCAGCGCGTTACTTGGCTACACCTTC
TRBD1,TRBJ2-2,TRBV5-1,many,CASSYKTGTAPNTGELFF,TGCGCCAGCAGCTATAAAACAGGGACAGCCCCGAACACCGGGGAGCTGTTTTTT
TRBD1,TRBJ2-2,TRBV29-1,many,CSVARGQTGELFF,TGCAGCGTTGCGAGGGGACAGACCGGGGAGCTGTTTTTT
TRBD1,TRBJ1-1,TRBV3-1,NA,CASSQRGQLSTEAFF,TGTGCCAGCAGCCAAAGGGGACAGTTGAGTACTGAAGCTTTCTTT
NA,TRBJ2-2,TRBV7-9,NA,CFTGELFF,TGTTTTACCGGGGAGCTGTTTTTT
NA,TRBJ2-7,TRBV10-3,few,CAISEMSYEQYF,TGTGCCATCAGTGAGATGTCCTACGAGCAGTACTTC
NA,TRBJ2-7,TRBV4-1,NA,CASRGVGRDEQYF,TGCGCCAGCAGAGGGGTAGGACGGGACGAGCAGTACTTC
NA,TRBJ2-3,TRBV12-1,few,CASSPPVGADDTDTQYF,TGTGCCAGCAGCCCCCCGGTAGGAGCGGACGACACAGATACGCAGTATTTT
NA,TRBJ1-5,TRBV2,NA,CASRLFSNQPQHF,TGTGCCAGCAGATTGTTTAGCAATCAGCCCCAGCATTTT
NA,TRBJ2-7,TRBV3-1,NA,CASSHGRGGEQYF,TGTGCCAGCAGCCACGGCAGGGGGGGCGAGCAGTACTTC
TRBD2,TRBJ2-1,TRBV6-4,NA,CASSLLAGGFNEQFF,TGTGCCAGCAGCCTGCTAGCGGGAGGATTCAATGAGCAGTTCTTC
NA,TRBJ2-7,TRBV11-2,few,CASSLVTQGPSYEQYF,TGTGCCAGCAGCTTAGTTACCCAAGGGCCTTCCTACGAGCAGTACTTC
NA,TRBJ2-5,TRBV5-6,NA,CASSLPSTPGGTQYF,TGTGCCAGCAGCCTTCCTTCGACTCCCGGGGGGACCCAGTACTTC
TRBD2,TRBJ2-1,TRBV11-3,NA,CASNGGSGEDEQFF,TGTGCCAGCAATGGCGGGAGCGGTGAAGATGAGCAGTTCTTC
NA,TRBJ1-6,TRBV25-1,few,CASSGTGHNSPLHF,TGTGCCAGCAGTGGAACAGGGCATAATTCACCCCTCCACTTT
NA,TRBJ1-2,TRBV27,NA,CASSSRPGFGGYTF,TGTGCCAGCAGTTCCCGACCCGGGTTTGGCGGCTACACCTTC
NA,TRBJ1-5,TRBV4-1,few,CASSHRPDRVGHNQPQHF,TGCGCCAGCAGCCATCGACCGGACCGGGTGGGACACAATCAGCCCCAGCATTTT
NA,TRBJ1-2,TRBV5-1,few,CASSLEGVGTSNGYTF,TGCGCCAGCAGCTTGGAGGGTGTCGGGACTAGTAATGGCTACACCTTC
NA,TRBJ2-7,TRBV27,NA,CASSSGTSGNSYEQYF,TGTGCCAGCAGTTCAGGGACAAGCGGGAACTCCTACGAGCAGTACTTC
NA,TRBJ2-1,TRBV6-1,NA,CASTLNGASYNEQFF,TGTGCCAGCACCTTGAACGGGGCCTCCTACAATGAGCAGTTCTTC
NA,TRBJ2-4,TRBV6-1,NA,CASDAASLAKNIQYF,TGTGCCAGCGATGCGGCGTCCCTAGCCAAAAACATTCAGTACTTC
NA,TRBJ2-1,TRBV24-1,once,CATSGPRATGGTSNEQFF,TGTGCCACCAGTGGACCTCGGGCTACGGGTGGGACAAGCAATGAGCAGTTCTTC
NA,TRBJ1-1,TRBV12-3/TRBV12-4,many,CASSFGGNTEAFF,TGTGCCAGCAGTTTTGGGGGTAACACTGAAGCTTTCTTT
TRBD1,TRBJ1-1,TRBV5-1,NA,CASSSNTGGSTEAFF,TGCGCCAGCAGCTCCAATACAGGGGGGAGCACTGAAGCTTTCTTT
TRBD2,TRBJ2-1,TRBV12-3/TRBV12-4,NA,CASSLGTSAHSEQFF,TGTGCCAGCAGTTTAGGGACTAGCGCCCATAGTGAGCAGTTCTTC
NA,TRBJ1-2,TRBV12-3/TRBV12-4,NA,CASNIGGVNYGYTF,TGTGCCAGCAATATAGGGGGAGTAAACTATGGCTACACCTTC
NA,TRBJ1-5,TRBV28,many,CASRQRNQPQHF,TGTGCCAGCAGACAAAGAAATCAGCCCCAGCATTTT
TRBD2,TRBJ2-5,TRBV20-1,NA,CSARVGLAGGLQETQYF,TGCAGTGCTAGGGTCGGACTAGCGGGAGGGCTCCAAGAGACCCAGTACTTC
NA,TRBJ1-1,TRBV7-3,NA,CASSLTGGVETEAFF,TGTGCCAGCAGCTTAACGGGGGGTGTGGAAACTGAAGCTTTCTTT
TRBD2,TRBJ2-7,TRBV12-3/TRBV12-4,NA,CASSFRLAGVSYEQYF,TGTGCCAGCAGTTTCAGACTAGCGGGGGTCTCCTACGAGCAGTACTTC
TRBD1,TRBJ2-1,TRBV5-1,many,CASSYSPRTGGRDEQFF,TGCGCCAGCAGCTACAGCCCCCGGACAGGGGGCAGGGATGAGCAGTTCTTC
NA,TRBJ1-2,TRBV11-2,NA,CASSLVGRDNYGYTF,TGTGCCAGCAGCTTAGTTGGGCGGGATAACTATGGCTACACCTTC